This TCR beta chain was sequenced during a study of cytomegalovirus exposure and HLA in healthy donors. V was trimmed by 5 bases and J by 0 bases, leaving 5 bases between them. The CDR3 is 13 amino acids. Germline V gene sequence: CDR1 MDHEN, CDR2 SYDVKM. In the case of this clone: The antigen remains unidentified.

Study findings and constraints: Analysis was carried out at a later point, and it linked a missense DCLRE1C variant to TCR beta V- and J-gene trimming.

Amplification used 60 Vbeta primers and 13 Jbeta primers. Assay used: immunoSEQ multiplex PCR; TCRdb lists only in-frame clones, some missing. The data show 75,000 to 100,000 clones, around 73% seen once. Material for sequencing was PBMCs. This receptor was taken from a man in his forties in good health and CMV-seronegative. The chain combines TRBV28 with TRBJ1-3, with D unclear. CDR3 bases: TGTGCCAGCAGTCTTGTCTCTGGAAACACCATATATTTT. Protein: CASSLVSGNTIYF. Based on the CDR3 plus reference TRBV28 and TRBJ1-3, the full variable domain is DVKVTQSSRYLVKRTGEKVFLECVQDMDHENMFWYRQDPGLGLRLIYFSYDVKMKEKGDIPEGYSVSREKKERFSLILESASTNQTSMYLCASSLVSGNTIYFGEGSWLTVV.